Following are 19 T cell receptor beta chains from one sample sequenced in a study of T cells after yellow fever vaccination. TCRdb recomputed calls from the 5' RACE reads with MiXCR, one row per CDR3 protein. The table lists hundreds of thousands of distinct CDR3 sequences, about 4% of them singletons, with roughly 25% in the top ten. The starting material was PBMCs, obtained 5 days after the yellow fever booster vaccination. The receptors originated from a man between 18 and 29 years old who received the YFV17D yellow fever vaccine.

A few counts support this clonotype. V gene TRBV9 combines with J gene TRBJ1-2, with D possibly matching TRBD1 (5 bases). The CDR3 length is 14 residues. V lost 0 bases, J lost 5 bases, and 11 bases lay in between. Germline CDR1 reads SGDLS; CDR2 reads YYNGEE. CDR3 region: CASSVDPEGYGYTF. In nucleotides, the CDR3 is TGTGCCAGCAGCGTAGACCCTGAGGGGTATGGCTACACCTTC.

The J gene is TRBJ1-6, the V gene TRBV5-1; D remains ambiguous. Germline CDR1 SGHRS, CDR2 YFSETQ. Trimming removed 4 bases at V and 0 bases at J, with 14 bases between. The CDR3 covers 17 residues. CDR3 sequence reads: CASSRSQISSYNSPLHF. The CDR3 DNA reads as TGCGCCAGCAGCCGATCCCAAATTAGCTCCTATAATTCACCCCTCCACTTT.

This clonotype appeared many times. The CDR3 sequence is CASSLAGESTEAFF. DNA for the CDR3: TGTGCCAGCAGCTTGGCCGGGGAGAGCACTGAAGCTTTCTTT. The gene calls are TRBV7-9 and TRBJ1-1; D remains ambiguous. Trimming removed 3 bases at V and 4 bases at J, with 12 bases between. The CDR3 loop spans 14 amino acids. Germline CDR1 and CDR2: SEHNR and FQNEAQ (reference sequence).

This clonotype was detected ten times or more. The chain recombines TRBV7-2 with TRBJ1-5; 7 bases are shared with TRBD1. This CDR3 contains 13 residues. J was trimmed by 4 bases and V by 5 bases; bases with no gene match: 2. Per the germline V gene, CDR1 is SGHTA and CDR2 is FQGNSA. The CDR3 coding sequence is TGTGCCAGCAGCCGGGACAGAAATCAGCCCCAGCATTTT. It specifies CASSRDRNQPQHF.

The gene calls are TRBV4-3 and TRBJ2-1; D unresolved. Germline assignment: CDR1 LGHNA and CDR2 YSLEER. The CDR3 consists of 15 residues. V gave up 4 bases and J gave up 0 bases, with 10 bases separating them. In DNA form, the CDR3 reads TGCGCCAGCAGCCTGACTCCTAGCTCCTACAATGAGCAGTTCTTC. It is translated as CASSLTPSSYNEQFF.

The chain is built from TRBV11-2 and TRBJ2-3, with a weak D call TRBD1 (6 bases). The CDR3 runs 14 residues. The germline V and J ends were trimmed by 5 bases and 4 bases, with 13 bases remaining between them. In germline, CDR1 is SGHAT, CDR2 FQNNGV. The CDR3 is CASSVYTGPDTQYF. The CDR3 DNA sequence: TGTGCCAGCAGCGTATATACAGGGCCAGATACGCAGTATTTT.

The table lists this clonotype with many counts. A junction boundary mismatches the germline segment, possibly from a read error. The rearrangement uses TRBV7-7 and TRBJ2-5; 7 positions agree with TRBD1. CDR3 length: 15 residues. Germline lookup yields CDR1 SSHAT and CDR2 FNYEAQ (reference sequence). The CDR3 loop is CASSQNRDSQETQYF. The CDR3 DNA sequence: TGTGCTAGCAGCCAAAATCGGGACAGCCAAGAGACCCAGTACTTC. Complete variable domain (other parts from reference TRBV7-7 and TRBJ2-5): GAGVSQSPRYKVTKRGQDVTLRCDPISSHATLYWYQQALGQGPEFLTYFNYEAQPDKSGLPSDRFSAERPEGSISTLTIQRTEQRDSAMYRCASSQNRDSQETQYFGPGTRLLVL.

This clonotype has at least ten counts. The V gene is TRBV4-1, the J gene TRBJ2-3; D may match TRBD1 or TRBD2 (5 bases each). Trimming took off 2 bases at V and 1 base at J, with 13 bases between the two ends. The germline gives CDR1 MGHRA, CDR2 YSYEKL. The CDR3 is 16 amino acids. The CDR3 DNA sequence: TGCGCCAGCAGCCAACAACTCGGGGACGGCACAGATACGCAGTATTTT. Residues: CASSQQLGDGTDTQYF.

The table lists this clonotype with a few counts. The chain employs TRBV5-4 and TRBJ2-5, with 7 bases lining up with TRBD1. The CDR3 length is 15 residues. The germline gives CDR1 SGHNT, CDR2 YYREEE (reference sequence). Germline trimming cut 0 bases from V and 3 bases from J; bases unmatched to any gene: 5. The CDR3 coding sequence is TGTGCCAGCAGCTTGGAGAGGGGGCTGAAAGAGACCCAGTACTTC. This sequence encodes CASSLERGLKETQYF.

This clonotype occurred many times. CDR3 DNA: TGTGCCAGCAGCCCCGAGCCAGGGGACTACGAGCAGTACTTC. It translates to CASSPEPGDYEQYF. The chain recombines TRBV12-3 or TRBV12-4 with TRBJ2-7; D perhaps matches TRBD1 (6 bases). With 6 bases removed from V and 3 bases from J, the gap between germline ends came to 15 bases. The CDR3 contains 14 residues.

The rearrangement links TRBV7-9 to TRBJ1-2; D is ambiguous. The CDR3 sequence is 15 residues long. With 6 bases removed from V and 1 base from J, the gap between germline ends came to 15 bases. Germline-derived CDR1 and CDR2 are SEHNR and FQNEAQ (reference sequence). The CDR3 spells CASSPDDTYNYGYTF. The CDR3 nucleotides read TGTGCCAGCAGTCCAGATGATACTTATAACTATGGCTACACCTTC.

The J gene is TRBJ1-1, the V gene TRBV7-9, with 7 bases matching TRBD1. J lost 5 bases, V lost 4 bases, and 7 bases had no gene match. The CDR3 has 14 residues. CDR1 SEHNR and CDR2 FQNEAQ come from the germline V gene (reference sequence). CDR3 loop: CASSSGGGITEAFF. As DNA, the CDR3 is TGTGCCAGCAGCTCAGGGGGGGGTATAACTGAAGCTTTCTTT. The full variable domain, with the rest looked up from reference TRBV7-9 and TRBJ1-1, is DTGVSQNPRHKITKRGQNVTFRCDPISEHNRLYWYRQTLGQGPEFLTYFQNEAQLEKSRLLSDRFSAERPKGSFSTLEIQRTEQGDSAMYLCASSSGGGITEAFFGQGTRLTVV.

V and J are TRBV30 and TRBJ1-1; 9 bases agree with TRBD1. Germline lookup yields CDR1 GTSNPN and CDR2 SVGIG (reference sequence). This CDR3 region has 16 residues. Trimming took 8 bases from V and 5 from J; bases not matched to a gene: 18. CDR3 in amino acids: CARGGLMDRGRTEAFF. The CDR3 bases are TGTGCCCGAGGTGGTCTGATGGACAGGGGCCGGACTGAAGCTTTCTTT.

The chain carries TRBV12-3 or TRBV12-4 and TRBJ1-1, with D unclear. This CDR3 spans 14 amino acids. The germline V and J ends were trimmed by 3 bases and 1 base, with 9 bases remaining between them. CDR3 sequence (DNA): TGTGCCAGCAGTTTTTTAGCAGAGAACACTGAAGCTTTCTTT. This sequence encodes CASSFLAENTEAFF.

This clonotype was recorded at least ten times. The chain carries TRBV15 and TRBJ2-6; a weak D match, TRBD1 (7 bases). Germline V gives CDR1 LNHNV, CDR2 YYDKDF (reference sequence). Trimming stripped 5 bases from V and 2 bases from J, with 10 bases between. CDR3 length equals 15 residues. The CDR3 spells CATSGGTAGANVLTF. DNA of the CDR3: TGTGCCACCAGCGGCGGGACAGCTGGGGCCAACGTCCTGACTTTC.

In nucleotides, the CDR3 is TGTGCCAGCACCGCGAGCTTGAGTGGGTCTGGGCAGTACGTC. This codes for CASTASLSGSGQYV. The chain is built from TRBV28 and TRBJ2-7; D is unclear. V was cut by 7 bases and J by 9 bases, with 22 bases left in between. CDR1 MDHEN and CDR2 SYDVKM come from the germline V gene. The CDR3 is 14 residues long.

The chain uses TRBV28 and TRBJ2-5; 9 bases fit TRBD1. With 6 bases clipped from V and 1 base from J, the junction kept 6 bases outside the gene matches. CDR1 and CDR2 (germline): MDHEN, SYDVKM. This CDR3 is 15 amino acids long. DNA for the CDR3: TGTGCCAGCAGCTCCCCGGGACAGGGCCAAGAGACCCAGTACTTC. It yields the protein CASSSPGQGQETQYF.

The CDR3, as DNA: TGCAGTGCTAGAGAAATCGGGACAGGGGGCAGGGAGCCCCAGCATTTT. Encoded protein: CSAREIGTGGREPQHF. The chain employs TRBV20-1 and TRBJ1-5; 12 bases line up with TRBD1. J was trimmed by 8 bases and V by 0 bases; bases with no gene match: 8. The CDR3 sequence is 16 residues long. Germline loops: CDR1 DFQATT, CDR2 SNEGSKA (reference sequence).

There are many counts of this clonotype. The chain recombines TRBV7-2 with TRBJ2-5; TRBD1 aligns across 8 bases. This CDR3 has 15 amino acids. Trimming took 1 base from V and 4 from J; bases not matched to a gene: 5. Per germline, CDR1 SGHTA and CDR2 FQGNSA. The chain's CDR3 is CASSLDRGTGETQYF. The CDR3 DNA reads TGTGCCAGCAGCTTAGACAGGGGGACCGGAGAGACCCAGTACTTC.